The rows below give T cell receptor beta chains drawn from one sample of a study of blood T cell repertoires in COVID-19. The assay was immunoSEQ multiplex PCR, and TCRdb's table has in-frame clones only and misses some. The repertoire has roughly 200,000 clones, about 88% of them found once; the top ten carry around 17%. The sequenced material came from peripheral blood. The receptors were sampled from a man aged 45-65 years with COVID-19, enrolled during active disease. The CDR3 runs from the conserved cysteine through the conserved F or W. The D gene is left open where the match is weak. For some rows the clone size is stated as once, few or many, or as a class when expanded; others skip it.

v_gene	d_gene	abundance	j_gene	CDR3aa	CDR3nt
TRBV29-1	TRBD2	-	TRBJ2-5	CSALGLAGETQYF	TGCAGCGCTCTCGGACTAGCGGGGGAGACCCAGTACTTC
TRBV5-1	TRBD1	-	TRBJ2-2	CASSYPGQTNTGELFF	TGCGCCAGCAGTTATCCGGGACAGACGAACACCGGGGAGCTGTTTTTT
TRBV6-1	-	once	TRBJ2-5	CASSDRGQETQYF	TGTGCCAGCAGTGACAGGGGCCAAGAGACCCAGTACTTC
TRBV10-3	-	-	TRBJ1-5	CAISRQDNQPQHF	TGTGCCATCAGTAGGCAGGACAATCAGCCCCAGCATTTT
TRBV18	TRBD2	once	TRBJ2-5	CASSPQVPGLAGSQETQYF	TGTGCCAGCTCACCACAGGTACCGGGACTAGCGGGATCCCAAGAGACCCAGTACTTC
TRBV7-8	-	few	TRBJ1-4	CASSLGLATNEKLFF	TGTGCCAGCAGCTTGGGACTTGCAACTAATGAAAAACTGTTTTTT
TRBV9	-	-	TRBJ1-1	CASSVVRTYTEAFF	TGTGCCAGCAGCGTAGTCCGGACTTACACTGAAGCTTTCTTT
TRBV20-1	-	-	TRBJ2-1	CSASSGLNEQFF	TGCAGTGCTAGTTCGGGACTCAATGAGCAGTTCTTC
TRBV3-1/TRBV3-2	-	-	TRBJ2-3	CASRRSSTDTQYF	TGTGCCAGCAGACGAAGCAGCACAGATACGCAGTATTTT
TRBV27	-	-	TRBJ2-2	CASSLYTGTNTGELFF	TGTGCCAGCAGTTTATATACAGGGACGAACACCGGGGAGCTGTTTTTT
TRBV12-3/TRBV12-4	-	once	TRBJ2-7	CASSQDSYEQYF	TGTGCCAGCAGTCAGGACTCCTACGAGCAGTACTTC
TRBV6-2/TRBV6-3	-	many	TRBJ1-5	CASSYSGLLVDQPQHF	TGTGCCAGCAGTTATTCGGGACTTTTGGTGGATCAGCCCCAGCATTTT
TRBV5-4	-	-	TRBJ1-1	CASRRETPAAEAFF	TGTGCCAGCAGACGAGAGACCCCAGCGGCTGAAGCTTTCTTT
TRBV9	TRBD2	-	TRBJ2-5	CASSPRGSGAAETQYF	TGTGCCAGCAGCCCCCGGGGTAGCGGGGCCGCGGAGACCCAGTACTTC
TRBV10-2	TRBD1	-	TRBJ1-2	CASSGVRQGRPYNYGYTF	TGCGCCAGCAGTGGGGTCCGACAGGGGCGACCTTATAACTATGGCTACACCTTC
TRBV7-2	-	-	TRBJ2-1	CASSEPGLSSYNEQFF	TGTGCCAGCAGCGAACCCGGACTCTCCTCCTACAATGAGCAGTTCTTC
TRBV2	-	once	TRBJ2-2	CASSARESGELFF	TGTGCCAGCAGTGCCAGGGAATCCGGGGAGCTGTTTTTT
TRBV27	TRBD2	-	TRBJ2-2	CASSSRTSGNTGELFF	TGTGCCAGCAGTTCTCGGACTAGCGGGAACACCGGGGAGCTGTTTTTT
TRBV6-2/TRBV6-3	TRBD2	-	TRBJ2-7	CASSSSGTSYEQYF	TGTGCCAGCAGCTCTAGCGGGACCTCCTACGAGCAGTACTTC
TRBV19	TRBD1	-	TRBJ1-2	CASSIWDREYGYTF	TGTGCCAGTAGTATTTGGGACAGGGAATATGGCTACACCTTC
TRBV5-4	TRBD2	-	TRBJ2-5	CASSPGSGVGKTQYF	TGTGCCAGCAGTCCGGGGAGCGGGGTCGGGAAGACCCAGTACTTC
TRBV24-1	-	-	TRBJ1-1	CATSDLVRGGNTEAFF	TGTGCCACCAGTGATTTGGTACGGGGGGGGAACACTGAAGCTTTCTTT
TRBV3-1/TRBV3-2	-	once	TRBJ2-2	CASSGTSHTGELFF	TGTGCCAGCAGCGGAACTAGTCACACCGGGGAGCTGTTTTTT
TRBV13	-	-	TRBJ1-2	CASSLKGIGFSFSGYTF	TGTGCCAGCAGCTTAAAGGGGATCGGGTTTTCGTTCAGTGGCTACACCTTC
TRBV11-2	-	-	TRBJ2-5	CASTRVYFQETQYF	TGTGCCAGCACCCGGGTCTACTTCCAAGAGACCCAGTACTTC
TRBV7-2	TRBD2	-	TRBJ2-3	CASSQTSGGTDTQYF	TGTGCCAGCAGCCAGACTAGCGGGGGTACAGATACGCAGTATTTT